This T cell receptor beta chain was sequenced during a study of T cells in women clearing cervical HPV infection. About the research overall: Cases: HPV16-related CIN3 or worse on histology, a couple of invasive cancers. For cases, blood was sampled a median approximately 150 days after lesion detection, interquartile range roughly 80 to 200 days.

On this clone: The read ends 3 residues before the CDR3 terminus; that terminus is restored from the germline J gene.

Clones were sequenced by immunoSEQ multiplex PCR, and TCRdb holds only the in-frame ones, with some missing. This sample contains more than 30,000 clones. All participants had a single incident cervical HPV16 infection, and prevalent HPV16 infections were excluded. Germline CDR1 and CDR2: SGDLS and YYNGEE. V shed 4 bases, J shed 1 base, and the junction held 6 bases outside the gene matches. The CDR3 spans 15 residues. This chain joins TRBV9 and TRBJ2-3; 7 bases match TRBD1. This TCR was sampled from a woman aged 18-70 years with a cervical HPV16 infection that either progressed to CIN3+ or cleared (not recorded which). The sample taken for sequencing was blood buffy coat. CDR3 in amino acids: CASSPNRGGTDTQYF. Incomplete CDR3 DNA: TGTGCCAGCAGCCCTAACAGGGGCGGCACAGATACG. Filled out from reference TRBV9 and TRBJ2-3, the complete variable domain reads DSGVTQTPKHLITATGQRVTLRCSPRSGDLSVYWYQQSLDQGLQFLIQYYNGEERAKGNILERFSAQQFPDLHSELNLSSLELGDSALYFCASSPNRGGTDTQYFGPGTRLTVL.